These T cell receptor beta chains were read from a single sample in a study of blood T cell dynamics during melanoma immunotherapy. Measured with immunoSEQ multiplex PCR; TCRdb has only the in-frame clones, and not every one. The sample includes thousands of clones, around 84% seen only once; the top ten take under 20%. Sequenced material: blood, taken from a patient treated with checkpoint blockade. These receptors originate from a human donor with melanoma. The CDR3 runs from the conserved cysteine through the conserved F or W. D genes are given only for firm matches. Only part of the rows carry a size: once, few, many, or a class if the clone is expanded.

CDR3 protein	CDR3 DNA	D gene	clone size	CDR3 length	J gene	V gene
CASGSPDRGYTF	TGTGCCAGCGGGTCCCCAGATAGGGGCTACACCTTC	.	.	12	TRBJ1-2	TRBV6-6
CASSLVSGTAVGYTF	TGTGCCAGCAGCTTAGTAAGCGGGACAGCGGTAGGCTACACCTTC	TRBD1	.	15	TRBJ1-2	TRBV7-9
CASSSGTGNQPQHF	TGCGCCAGCAGCTCCGGGACAGGGAACCAGCCCCAGCATTTT	TRBD1	few	14	TRBJ1-5	TRBV5-1
CASRKTGGNTEAFF	TGTGCCAGTAGGAAGACAGGGGGCAACACTGAAGCTTTCTTT	TRBD1	few	14	TRBJ1-1	TRBV19
CAISVLGRDTGELFF	TGTGCCATCAGTGTCTTAGGGCGGGACACCGGGGAGCTGTTTTTT	.	.	15	TRBJ2-2	TRBV10-3
CASSQSMKREIGETQYF	TGCGCCAGCAGTCAATCCATGAAGCGGGAGATAGGGGAGACCCAGTACTTC	TRBD2	.	17	TRBJ2-5	TRBV23-1
CASTPGSEQYEQYF	TGTGCCAGCACCCCCGGATCGGAGCAGTACGAGCAGTACTTC	.	.	14	TRBJ2-7	TRBV9
CASTSRYGYTF	TGTGCCAGCACGTCGCGCTATGGCTACACCTTC	.	.	11	TRBJ1-2	TRBV28
CASSLFRRGETQYF	TGTGCCAGCAGTTTATTTAGGAGGGGAGAGACCCAGTACTTC	.	.	14	TRBJ2-5	TRBV28
CASSTPGSGSGEQYF	TGTGCCAGCAGTACGCCTGGGAGCGGGAGCGGCGAGCAGTACTTC	TRBD2	.	15	TRBJ2-7	TRBV28
CASSPGVSPGETQYF	TGTGCCAGCAGCCCAGGGGTCTCCCCAGGGGAGACCCAGTACTTC	.	.	15	TRBJ2-5	TRBV28
CASSGDRGSDTQYF	TGTGCCAGCAGTGGGGACAGGGGGTCAGATACGCAGTATTTT	TRBD1	.	14	TRBJ2-3	TRBV6-1
CASSLRRGSHPMAYEQYF	TGTGCCAGCAGCTTGAGGAGGGGATCGCATCCTATGGCCTACGAGCAGTACTTC	.	.	18	TRBJ2-7	TRBV5-6